These T cell receptor beta chains were read from a single sample in a study of T cell responses to AZD1222 COVID-19 vaccine. TCRdb's table, derived via immunoSEQ multiplex PCR, lists solely in-frame clones and lacks some. Of 100,000 to 150,000 clones listed, approximately 90% are singletons. Material: peripheral blood, obtained 28 days after the second AZD1222 dose. These receptors were obtained from an adult who received the AZD1222 COVID-19 vaccine. Both conserved end residues are part of each CDR3. A D gene is named only where the DNA matches it firmly. Where a row states a size, it is once, few, many or the class of an expanded clone; other rows omit it.

>15|NA|TRBJ2-2|TRBV7-3|NA
CASSFSTGLTGELFF
TGTGCCAGCAGCTTTAGTACAGGGCTAACCGGGGAGCTGTTTTTT
>14|TRBD2|TRBJ2-6|TRBV7-9|NA
CASSLEASGSVLTF
TGTGCCAGCAGCTTAGAGGCTAGCGGGAGCGTCCTGACTTTC
>12|NA|TRBJ2-2|TRBV24-1|NA
CATSDYTGELFF
TGTGCCACCAGTGATTACACCGGGGAGCTGTTTTTT
>13|NA|TRBJ2-1|TRBV30|NA
CAWSRQPLYEQFF
TGTGCCTGGAGTAGGCAGCCCCTTTATGAGCAGTTCTTC
>15|TRBD2|TRBJ2-1|TRBV4-2|NA
CASSQGLADYNEQFF
TGTGCCAGCAGCCAGGGACTAGCGGATTACAATGAGCAGTTCTTC
>17|TRBD1|TRBJ1-2|TRBV6-1|NA
CASSEWDRSLWDYGYTF
TGTGCCAGCAGTGAGTGGGACAGATCTCTTTGGGACTATGGCTACACCTTC
>14|NA|TRBJ1-4|TRBV5-1|NA
CASTGGTFGEKLFF
TGCGCCAGCACCGGCGGGACATTTGGGGAAAAACTGTTTTTT
>14|TRBD2|TRBJ2-1|TRBV7-2|NA
CASSLGGRANEQFF
TGTGCCAGCAGCTTGGGCGGGAGGGCCAATGAGCAGTTCTTC
>17|NA|TRBJ2-7|TRBV5-4|once
CASSGPKASAGSYEQYF
TGTGCCAGCAGCGGCCCGAAGGCTAGCGCGGGCTCCTACGAGCAGTACTTC
>12|NA|TRBJ1-5|TRBV24-1|NA
CATSRGDQPQHF
TGTGCCACCAGCCGGGGGGATCAGCCCCAGCATTTT
>14|NA|TRBJ2-1|TRBV6-5|once
CASRKGSGTREQFF
TGTGCCAGCAGAAAGGGTTCCGGGACTCGTGAGCAGTTCTTC
>14|NA|TRBJ2-3|TRBV5-1|once
CASSLAEAADTQYF
TGCGCCAGCAGCTTGGCCGAGGCCGCAGATACGCAGTATTTT
>14|TRBD1|TRBJ2-1|TRBV6-5|NA
CASSLRTGYNEQFF
TGTGCCAGCAGTTTACGGACAGGCTACAATGAGCAGTTCTTC
>12|NA|TRBJ1-2|TRBV9|few
CASGGLNYGYTF
TGTGCCAGCGGTGGACTGAACTATGGCTACACCTTC
>15|NA|TRBJ2-3|TRBV5-5|NA
CASSLRQSSTDTQYF
TGTGCCAGCAGCTTGAGACAGTCTAGCACAGATACGCAGTATTTT
>15|NA|TRBJ1-1|TRBV5-8|NA
CASSLGGGGLTEAFF
TGTGCCAGCAGCTTGGGAGGAGGGGGTCTGACTGAAGCTTTCTTT
>17|TRBD2|TRBJ2-2|TRBV7-2|NA
CASSLAGLGGFDGELFF
TGTGCCAGCAGCTTAGCGGGACTAGGGGGTTTTGACGGGGAGCTGTTTTTT
>16|TRBD1|TRBJ1-2|TRBV13|NA
CASSSHYRDSIFGYTF
TGTGCCAGCAGCTCCCACTACCGGGACAGCATATTTGGCTACACCTTC
>15|TRBD2|TRBJ2-1|TRBV23-1|NA
CASSQVRGGNNEQFF
TGCGCCAGCAGTCAAGTTCGGGGAGGGAACAATGAGCAGTTCTTC
>18|TRBD2|TRBJ2-1|TRBV28|NA
CASTPGLAGGRKYNEQFF
TGTGCCAGCACCCCGGGACTAGCGGGAGGGCGTAAGTACAATGAGCAGTTCTTC
>16|NA|TRBJ1-3|TRBV5-4|once
CASSRDGFSSGNTIYF
TGTGCCAGCAGTAGGGACGGTTTCAGCTCTGGAAACACCATATATTTT
>15|TRBD2|TRBJ2-2|TRBV6-5|NA
CASSGLAANTGELFF
TGTGCCAGCAGCGGACTAGCAGCGAACACCGGGGAGCTGTTTTTT
>18|NA|TRBJ1-5|TRBV18|NA
CASSPPIRSTESNQPQHF
TGTGCCAGCTCACCACCGATCAGGTCCACTGAGAGCAATCAGCCCCAGCATTTT
>12|NA|TRBJ2-7|TRBV12-2|once
CASRLSGVGEYF
TGTGCAAGTCGACTAAGCGGGGTCGGGGAGTACTTC
>16|TRBD1|TRBJ2-7|TRBV6-1|NA
CASSDTGGPMDYEQYF
TGTGCCAGCAGTGATACAGGGGGTCCGATGGACTACGAGCAGTACTTC
>11|NA|TRBJ1-2|TRBV6-4|NA
CARTDLYGYTF
TGTGCCAGGACAGATCTCTATGGCTACACCTTC
>16|NA|TRBJ1-2|TRBV4-3|NA
CASSQEGHSRDYGYTF
TGCGCCAGCAGCCAAGAGGGACACTCTCGGGACTATGGCTACACCTTC
>11|NA|TRBJ1-5|TRBV28|NA
CASSSLQPQHF
TGTGCCAGCAGTTCCCTTCAGCCCCAGCATTTT
>16|NA|TRBJ2-7|TRBV21-1|NA
CASSKGLAGNSYEQYF
TGTGCCAGCAGCAAGGGACTAGCGGGTAATTCCTACGAGCAGTACTTC
>14|TRBD1|TRBJ2-1|TRBV14|NA
CASSQVYRGNEQFF
TGTGCCAGCAGCCAAGTTTACAGGGGGAATGAGCAGTTCTTC
>16|NA|TRBJ1-1|TRBV29-1|NA
CSVARGPSSFNTEAFF
TGCAGCGTTGCACGGGGCCCGTCCTCCTTTAACACTGAAGCTTTCTTT
>18|TRBD1|TRBJ2-5|TRBV10-1|NA
CASSDPPFGTEDQETQYF
TGCGCCAGCAGTGACCCTCCCTTCGGGACAGAAGACCAAGAGACCCAGTACTTC
>15|TRBD1|TRBJ1-5|TRBV7-2|NA
CASSLRTGSDQPQHF
TGTGCCAGCAGCTTAAGGACAGGGTCGGATCAGCCCCAGCATTTT
>16|TRBD1|TRBJ1-3|TRBV13|NA
CASTLLDRTSGNTIYF
TGTGCCAGCACCTTACTGGACAGGACCTCTGGAAACACCATATATTTT
>16|TRBD2|TRBJ2-3|TRBV14|NA
CASSQTIAGAKDTQYF
TGTGCCAGCAGCCAGACGATAGCGGGAGCGAAAGATACGCAGTATTTT
>17|TRBD1|TRBJ2-7|TRBV7-9|NA
CASSLDLWDRGAHEQYF
TGTGCCAGCAGCTTAGACCTTTGGGACAGGGGGGCTCACGAGCAGTACTTC
>15|NA|TRBJ2-7|TRBV16|few
CASSQFKGFTYEQYF
TGTGCCAGCAGCCAATTTAAGGGTTTTACCTACGAGCAGTACTTC
>13|TRBD1|TRBJ2-1|TRBV6-5|NA
CASNMDRSAEQFF
TGTGCCAGCAATATGGACAGGAGCGCTGAGCAGTTCTTC
>16|TRBD2|TRBJ2-3|TRBV24-1|NA
CATSDALAGVTDTQYF
TGTGCCACCAGTGATGCACTAGCGGGAGTGACAGATACGCAGTATTTT
>14|TRBD1|TRBJ1-3|TRBV5-1|NA
CASSPGTAGNTIYF
TGCGCCAGCAGCCCGGGGACAGCTGGAAACACCATATATTTT
>13|TRBD2|TRBJ2-1|TRBV5-1|NA
CASTDGRLAGKFF
TGCGCCAGCACCGACGGTAGACTAGCGGGAAAGTTCTTC
>17|TRBD1|TRBJ1-1|TRBV18|NA
CASSPLGTGGENTEAFF
TGTGCCAGCTCACCACTGGGGACAGGGGGCGAAAACACTGAAGCTTTCTTT
>13|NA|TRBJ1-6|TRBV3-1/TRBV3-2|few
CASSQDSGSPLHF
TGTGCCAGCAGCCAAGATTCGGGATCACCCCTCCACTTT
>15|NA|TRBJ1-2|TRBV6-1|NA
CASSELGGDNYGYTF
TGTGCCAGCAGTGAACTCGGGGGGGACAACTATGGCTACACCTTC
>12|NA|TRBJ1-2|TRBV5-8|NA
CASSLARVGYTF
TGTGCCAGCAGCTTAGCGAGGGTCGGCTACACCTTC
>13|NA|TRBJ2-5|TRBV11-3|NA
CASSLEGRETQYF
TGTGCCAGCAGCTTAGAGGGGCGCGAGACCCAGTACTTC
>12|NA|TRBJ1-3|TRBV19|NA
CASSIIGNTIYF
TGTGCCAGTAGTATTATAGGAAACACCATATATTTT
>14|NA|TRBJ2-7|TRBV18|NA
CASSPRTPSYEQYF
TGTGCCAGCTCACCAAGGACTCCTTCCTACGAGCAGTACTTC
>16|NA|TRBJ1-2|TRBV27|NA
CASSPPSGGNNYGYTF
TGTGCCAGCAGCCCACCGTCGGGTGGGAATAACTATGGCTACACCTTC
>15|TRBD2|TRBJ2-7|TRBV4-2|NA
CASSRGGTSNYEQYF
TGTGCCAGCAGCCGAGGCGGGACTAGCAATTACGAGCAGTACTTC
>17|NA|TRBJ2-5|TRBV7-2|NA
CASSLELIADNQETQYF
TGTGCCAGCAGCTTAGAGTTGATAGCAGACAACCAAGAGACCCAGTACTTC
>15|TRBD2|TRBJ2-1|TRBV18|NA
CASSPAGGGYNEQFF
TGTGCCAGCTCACCAGCGGGAGGGGGTTACAATGAGCAGTTCTTC
>15|TRBD2|TRBJ2-7|TRBV28|NA
CASSGHTGLADEQYF
TGTGCCAGCAGTGGCCATACGGGACTAGCGGACGAGCAGTACTTC
>16|TRBD2|TRBJ2-3|TRBV6-1|NA
CASSASSGDGLRTQYF
TGTGCCAGCAGTGCGTCCAGCGGGGATGGTTTGCGCACGCAGTATTTT
>13|NA|TRBJ1-2|TRBV5-6|once
CASSDFSPAVYTF
TGTGCCAGCAGCGATTTTTCGCCCGCAGTCTACACCTTC
>16|TRBD1|TRBJ1-2|TRBV4-2|few
CASSQDERQGGYGYTF
TGTGCCAGCAGCCAAGATGAGAGACAGGGAGGCTATGGCTACACCTTC
>15|TRBD2|TRBJ2-3|TRBV7-8|NA
CASSFGASGEDTQYF
TGTGCCAGCAGCTTTGGTGCTAGCGGGGAAGATACGCAGTATTTT
>15|TRBD2|TRBJ2-1|TRBV11-1|NA
CASSLDPGLAGEQFF
TGTGCCAGCAGCTTAGACCCGGGACTAGCGGGAGAGCAGTTCTTC